Following are 8 T cell receptor beta chains from one sample sequenced in a study of T cell responses to AZD1222 COVID-19 vaccine. Using immunoSEQ multiplex PCR, the repertoire was profiled, and TCRdb retains in-frame clones only, with some absent. The data show about 110,000 clones, about 87% seen once. The sample was peripheral blood, taken 28 days after the second AZD1222 dose. The source of these receptors is an adult who received the AZD1222 COVID-19 vaccine.

V and J are TRBV12-5 and TRBJ2-3; D gene ambiguous. CDR1 LGHNT and CDR2 FRNRAP come from the germline V gene. The CDR3 is made up of 13 amino acids. Between the trimmed V and J ends, which lost 7 bases and 6 bases, there was a span of 14 bases. The CDR3 loop is CASVRSRADTQYF. CDR3 DNA: TGTGCTAGTGTCCGAAGCCGGGCCGATACGCAGTATTTT.

Only a few counts were recorded for this clone. The chain couples TRBV2 to TRBJ2-2; tentative D call: TRBD2 (6 bases). The CDR3 consists of 15 residues. CDR1 and CDR2 (germline): SNHLY, FYNNEI. The V gene lost 7 bases and the J gene lost 6 bases, with 18 bases spanning the gap. The CDR3 here is CASISGVYVPGELFF. CDR3 DNA: TGTGCCAGCATCTCGGGGGTCTATGTTCCCGGGGAGCTGTTTTTT.

This chain connects TRBV27 to TRBJ2-7; D not certain. V was cut by 5 bases and J by 0 bases, with 8 bases left in between. The CDR3 is 13 amino acids. The germline V gene has CDR1 MNHEY and CDR2 SMNVEV (reference sequence). The CDR3 coding sequence is TGTGCCAGCAGTCCCCGAGGCTCCTACGAGCAGTACTTC. Amino acids: CASSPRGSYEQYF.

The V call is TRBV28, the J call TRBJ1-2; D gene ambiguous. The CDR3 is made up of 10 amino acids. Germline-derived CDR1 and CDR2 are MDHEN and SYDVKM. V was trimmed by 6 bases and J by 7 bases, leaving 6 bases between them. CDR3 DNA: TGTGCCAGCAGCAATTTTGGCTACACCTTC. Protein product: CASSNFGYTF.

This chain connects TRBV5-1 to TRBJ2-1; perhaps TRBD1 as D (6 bases). The CDR3 runs 13 residues. V was pared by 3 bases and J by 4 bases, with 8 bases between. Per germline, CDR1 SGHRS and CDR2 YFSETQ. CDR3 amino acids: CASSSTGYNEQFF. DNA for the CDR3: TGCGCCAGCAGCTCTACAGGGTACAATGAGCAGTTCTTC.

This chain uses TRBV5-1 with TRBJ1-5, with a tentative D call TRBD1 (6 bases). V lost 4 bases, J lost 4 bases, and 15 bases lay in between. CDR3 length equals 15 residues. Germline loops: CDR1 SGHRS, CDR2 YFSETQ. CDR3 sequence reads: CASSLGTQGNQPQHF. The CDR3 nucleotides read TGCGCCAGCAGCCTCGGGACTCAGGGGAATCAGCCCCAGCATTTT.

About this clone itself: Other nucleotide sequences from this sample produce the same CDR3. The chain is built from TRBV7-2 and TRBJ1-2; possibly TRBD1 for D (6 bases). The CDR3 consists of 13 residues. Trimming pared 5 bases from V and 2 bases from J, leaving 9 bases between. Germline CDR1 is SGHTA and CDR2 is FQGNSA. The CDR3 DNA sequence: TGTGCCAGCAGCCCAGGACAGAACTATGGCTACACCTTC. This translates into CASSPGQNYGYTF.

This chain connects TRBV5-1 to TRBJ1-3; D might be TRBD1 (5 bases). The V gene's germline CDR1 is SGHRS and CDR2 YFSETQ. Trimming took off 8 bases at V and 0 bases at J, with 15 bases between the two ends. The CDR3 consists of 15 residues. In DNA form, the CDR3 reads TGCGCCAGTTCCGGGACCGTTAGCTCTGGAAACACCATATATTTT. Residues: CASSGTVSSGNTIYF.